This TCR beta chain appears in the sequencing data of a study of OX40 agonist ivuxolimab in advanced cancers. Study-wide background: Intravenous ivuxolimab at 0.01 to 10 mg/kg was given to patients every 2 weeks. With a range of roughly 23 to 79, age averaged roughly 60 years, and around 83% were male. Study-wide results and limits: Clonal expansion from baseline to week 6 occurred in both CD4+ and CD8+ T cells.

Produced via immunoSEQ multiplex PCR; TCRdb's table is partial and in-frame only. The sample yields some 100,000 clones, roughly 90% seen once. Germline V gene lookup returns CDR1 LGHNA and CDR2 YNFKEQ. There are 17 residues in the CDR3. With V trimmed by 3 bases and J by 6 bases, 11 bases remained unmatched. Prior autoimmune disease or systemic immunosuppression barred patients. On this clone itself: No antigen is known for it.

The material was CD4+ or CD8+ T cells sorted from blood, obtained in a trial of the OX40 agonist ivuxolimab. This chain joins TRBV4-2 and TRBJ1-5; 10 bases align to TRBD1. This TCR was sampled from an adult with an advanced solid tumor such as melanoma, head and neck, liver or kidney cancer. CDR3 bases: TGTGCCAGCAGCCAGGAGACAGGGGGCGGTGGTTTTCAGCCCCAGCATTTT. Translated: CASSQETGGGGFQPQHF.